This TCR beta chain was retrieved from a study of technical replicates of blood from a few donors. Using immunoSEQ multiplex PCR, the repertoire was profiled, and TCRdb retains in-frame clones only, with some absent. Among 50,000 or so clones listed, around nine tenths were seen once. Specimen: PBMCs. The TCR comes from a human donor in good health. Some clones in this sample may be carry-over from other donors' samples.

CDR3 sequence reads: CSAKIPTGTTEKLFF. CDR3 nucleotides: TGCAGCGCCAAGATCCCGACAGGAACGACTGAAAAACTGTTTTTT. The rearrangement joins TRBV29-1 to TRBJ1-4; tentatively, D is TRBD1 (6 bases). The CDR3 loop spans 15 amino acids. CDR1 and CDR2 (germline): SQVTM, ANQGSEA. V was shortened by 7 bases and J by 7 bases, with 22 bases between the two germline ends.